Ten or more counts support the clone carrying this T cell receptor (beta chain). The junction differs from germline at one of its ends, possibly a read error. The data were obtained in a study of blood T cells in healthy people across ages. Study-wide background: About one barcoded beta molecule per two T cells was the capture yield of template switching.

The CDR3 spans 15 residues. CDR1 and CDR2 (germline): SGHRS, YFSETQ. With a J-beta primer mix and a sample-barcoded 5' primer, a second PCR ran roughly 6 to 11 cycles. MiXCR, applied by TCRdb to the 5' RACE reads, yields one record per CDR3 protein. The sample has around 1.5 million distinct CDR3 sequences; 34% are singletons. Sequenced sample: blood. This sequence was found in a woman aged 25 to 39 in good health. The chain couples TRBV5-1 to TRBJ2-3; tentative D call: TRBD2 (6 bases). CDR3 bases: TGTGCCAGCAGTTTAGGAGGGTCGGGCACAGATACGCAGTATTTT. Translation: CASSLGGSGTDTQYF. The full variable domain, its missing parts supplied by reference TRBV5-1 and TRBJ2-3, is KAGVTQTPRYLIKTRGQQVTLSCSPISGHRSVSWYQQTPGQGLQFLFEYFSETQRNKGNFPGRFSGRQFSNSRSEMNVSTLELGDSALYLCASSLGGSGTDTQYFGPGTRLTVL.